Listed here are 13 T cell receptor beta chains from one sample, sequenced in a study of T-cell memory formation after mild COVID-19. TCRdb redid the calling of the 5' RACE reads with MiXCR, one entry per CDR3 protein. The sample shows 150,000 to 200,000 distinct CDR3 sequences, more than 9% of them seen only once. The sample comprised PBMCs or a T cell subset sorted from them (not recorded which). The receptors come from a man between 18 and 35 years old who had mild COVID-19 (a few samples of this study predate the infection). Cell type and time point are not known.

The chain uses TRBV4-1 and TRBJ2-1; weak D call: TRBD2 (6 bases). Per the germline V gene, CDR1 is MGHRA and CDR2 is YSYEKL. The CDR3 spans 16 residues. Trimming shortened V by 4 bases and J by 8 bases, and 21 bases separated the two germline ends. CDR3 nucleotides: TGCGCCAGCAGCCGGGGATTGGTAGGAGGGGACGATGAGCAGTTCTTC. This encodes CASSRGLVGGDDEQFF.

This clonotype occurred many times. This chain uses TRBV4-3 with TRBJ1-6; a weak D match, TRBD1 (5 bases). This CDR3 comprises 15 residues. Germline V gives CDR1 LGHNA, CDR2 YSLEER. Trimming took 2 bases from V and 10 from J, leaving 15 bases between them. The CDR3 DNA reads as TGCGCCAGCAGCCAAAGTGGCGGCAGGGACTCACCCCTCCACTTT. Protein sequence: CASSQSGGRDSPLHF.

J is TRBJ2-6 and V is TRBV12-3 or TRBV12-4; weak D call: TRBD1 (5 bases). Trimming shortened V by 9 bases and J by 1 base, and 7 bases separated the two germline ends. This CDR3 region has 13 residues. The CDR3, as DNA: TGTGCCAGTCGACAGTCTGGGGCCAACGTCCTGACTTTC. Translating it yields CASRQSGANVLTF.

This clonotype has more than one count but fewer than ten. The gene calls are TRBV6-5 and TRBJ2-4; TRBD1 might be the D (7 bases). Per the germline V gene, CDR1 is MNHEY and CDR2 is SVGAGI. Trimming stripped 5 bases from V and 3 bases from J, with 20 bases between. The CDR3 contains 17 residues. CDR3 loop: CASSDPGQRGVKNIQYF. As DNA, the CDR3 is TGTGCCAGCAGTGATCCGGGACAGAGGGGGGTCAAAAACATTCAGTACTTC.

V gene TRBV12-3 or TRBV12-4 combines with J gene TRBJ1-2; 7 nucleotides agree with TRBD1. The CDR3 runs to 17 residues. Trimming removed 6 bases from V and 4 bases from J; junction bases left unmatched: 17. The CDR3 loop is CASSYTPRRGRSYGYTF. DNA for the CDR3: TGTGCCAGCAGCTACACCCCACGGAGGGGGCGCAGCTATGGCTACACCTTC.

This clonotype appeared a few times. V gene TRBV6-2 or TRBV6-3 combines with J gene TRBJ2-2, with 8 bases matching TRBD2. V trimming: 0 bases; J trimming: 3 bases; junction bases outside the gene matches: 6. Germline CDR1 and CDR2: MNHEY and SVGEGT. There are 17 residues in the CDR3. CDR3 sequence (DNA): TGTGCCAGCAGTTACTCGCAACGGGGGGGCCACACCGGGGAGCTGTTTTTT. Protein product: CASSYSQRGGHTGELFF.

This chain links TRBV5-1 with TRBJ2-1; D gene unclear. CDR1 and CDR2 (germline): SGHRS, YFSETQ. Trimming cost V 0 bases and J 3 bases, with 7 bases left between them. The CDR3 is 14 amino acids. The CDR3 protein is CASSLEADYNEQFF. The CDR3 DNA follows: TGCGCCAGCAGCTTGGAGGCAGACTACAATGAGCAGTTCTTC.

This clonotype was counted only a few times. J is TRBJ2-7 and V is TRBV5-1; TRBD1 matches at 8 bases. This CDR3 is 14 amino acids long. Losses at the gene ends were 0 bases for V and 6 bases for J; bases not matched to a gene: 5. Germline V CDR1 and CDR2: SGHRS, YFSETQ. The DNA for the CDR3 is TGCGCCAGCAGCTTGGTCCCAGGGGGCAGCGAGCAGTACGTC. Its translation is CASSLVPGGSEQYV.

This clonotype was seen only a few times. The V and J genes are TRBV6-1 and TRBJ2-1; the D gene is possibly TRBD1 (6 bases). Germline lookup yields CDR1 MNHNS and CDR2 SASEGT. V was clipped by 5 bases and J by 4 bases, with 9 bases between them. This CDR3 is 13 amino acids long. The CDR3 spells CASSPGQYNEQFF. The CDR3 coding sequence is TGTGCCAGCAGTCCCGGACAGTACAATGAGCAGTTCTTC.

This clonotype was recorded a few times. The V and J genes are TRBV10-3 and TRBJ1-1; D is possibly TRBD1 (5 bases). Germline assignment: CDR1 ENHRY and CDR2 SYGVKD. The germline V and J ends were trimmed by 3 bases and 8 bases, with 10 bases remaining between them. CDR3 length equals 12 residues. The CDR3 loop reads CAISETQGEAFF. Written as DNA, the CDR3 is TGTGCCATCAGTGAAACTCAGGGAGAAGCTTTCTTT.

The V gene is TRBV7-8, the J gene TRBJ1-2; D possibly corresponds to TRBD1 (5 bases). The length of the CDR3 is 14 residues. Trimming took off 5 bases at V and 4 bases at J, with 14 bases between the two ends. Per germline, CDR1 SGHVS and CDR2 FQNEAQ. The DNA for the CDR3 is TGTGCCAGCAGCCACCCGACAGCGGCCTATGGCTACACCTTC. It yields the protein CASSHPTAAYGYTF.

This clonotype was detected only a few times. This chain uses TRBV12-5 with TRBJ1-5, with unresolved D. This CDR3 spans 14 amino acids. The V gene lost 4 bases and the J gene lost 0 bases, with 7 bases spanning the gap. In germline, CDR1 is LGHNT, CDR2 FRNRAP. The CDR3 is CASGSHYSNQPQHF. DNA for the CDR3: TGTGCTAGTGGTTCCCATTATAGCAATCAGCCCCAGCATTTT.

This chain links TRBV11-3 with TRBJ2-2; 7 nucleotides match TRBD1. CDR3 length equals 16 residues. CDR1 and CDR2 from the germline V gene are SGHNT and YENEEA. The V gene end was trimmed by 5 bases and the J gene end by 3 bases; junction bases not matched to a gene: 9. CDR3 region: CASSPWTGPHTGELFF. The CDR3 DNA is TGTGCCAGCAGCCCCTGGACAGGTCCCCACACCGGGGAGCTGTTTTTT.